The rows below give T cell receptor beta chains drawn from one sample of a study of regulatory T cells in long-lasting Graves disease. TCRdb reanalysed the multiplex PCR reads using MiXCR and keeps one entry per CDR3 protein. Among roughly 350,000 distinct CDR3 sequences listed, roughly a sixth were seen once. The sample was also linked to a second study, of T cells in Graves' hyperthyroidism and ophthalmopathy.

The sample here was peripheral blood mononuclear cells (PBMCs), taken at new diagnosis, from a patient treated with antithyroid drugs. These receptors all stem from a man between 40 and 49 years old with Graves disease. Each CDR3 is given with its conserved first and last residue. The D gene is left open where the match is weak. Not every row has a clone size; where given, it reads once, few, many or a size class.

CDR3 DNA: TGTGCCAGCAGCGTGTTACAGGGGGGACAAGAGACCCAGTACTTC
CDR3 protein: CASSVLQGGQETQYF
V gene: TRBV9
clone size: many
D gene: TRBD1
J gene: TRBJ2-5

CDR3 DNA: TGTGCCAGCATCAGGGACCGGGGGGTCGATAATGAAAAACTGTTTTTT
CDR3 protein: CASIRDRGVDNEKLFF
V gene: TRBV28
clone size: many
D gene: NA
J gene: TRBJ1-4

CDR3 DNA: TGCGCCAGCAGAACATTGACTTCGAAAGAGACCCAGTACTTC
CDR3 protein: CASRTLTSKETQYF
V gene: TRBV5-1
clone size: many
D gene: NA
J gene: TRBJ2-5

CDR3 DNA: TGTGCCAGTAGTATCTCCGCAACCTACGAGCAGTACTTC
CDR3 protein: CASSISATYEQYF
V gene: TRBV19
clone size: many
D gene: NA
J gene: TRBJ2-7

CDR3 DNA: TGTGCCAGCAGAGGTGAACCCCCCGGGGAGCAGTACTTC
CDR3 protein: CASRGEPPGEQYF
V gene: TRBV2
clone size: many
D gene: NA
J gene: TRBJ2-7

CDR3 DNA: TGCGCCAGCAGCCAAGAGCCTGGGGGACTAGCGGGGGGACTTCAAGAGACCCAGTACTTC
CDR3 protein: CASSQEPGGLAGGLQETQYF
V gene: TRBV4-1
clone size: few
D gene: TRBD2
J gene: TRBJ2-5

CDR3 DNA: TGTGCCAGCAGTTCCCCCGGGGCACAGCCCCAGCATTTT
CDR3 protein: CASSSPGAQPQHF
V gene: TRBV28
clone size: NA
D gene: NA
J gene: TRBJ1-5

CDR3 DNA: TGTGCCAGCAGTGTCGGACAGGGGGGCTATGGCTACACCTTC
CDR3 protein: CASSVGQGGYGYTF
V gene: TRBV28
clone size: NA
D gene: TRBD1
J gene: TRBJ1-2

CDR3 DNA: TGTGCCAGCAGCTTAGAGATACAGTCCCCGGAGACCCAGTACTTC
CDR3 protein: CASSLEIQSPETQYF
V gene: TRBV7-6
clone size: few
D gene: NA
J gene: TRBJ2-5

CDR3 DNA: TGTGCCAGCACCAATCCTCCGACTAGCCCCTCTCTCGGAAATGAGCAGTTCTTC
CDR3 protein: CASTNPPTSPSLGNEQFF
V gene: TRBV28
clone size: NA
D gene: TRBD2
J gene: TRBJ2-1

CDR3 DNA: TGTGCCAGCAGTGTTGGCAGCCGGAATTCACCCCTCCACTTT
CDR3 protein: CASSVGSRNSPLHF
V gene: TRBV2
clone size: many
D gene: NA
J gene: TRBJ1-6

CDR3 DNA: TGCGCCAGCAGCTTGGTCCCTGAGGGCAATGAGCAGTTCTTC
CDR3 protein: CASSLVPEGNEQFF
V gene: TRBV5-1
clone size: many
D gene: NA
J gene: TRBJ2-1

CDR3 DNA: TGTGCCAGCAGTCTATGGGGGCCCCCCCCTTTCGGGGAGCTGTTTTTT
CDR3 protein: CASSLWGPPPFGELFF
V gene: TRBV27
clone size: once
D gene: NA
J gene: TRBJ2-2

CDR3 DNA: TGTGCCAGCAGCCGCTATCTAGGGGGTAACGGAGAGCAGTTCTTC
CDR3 protein: CASSRYLGGNGEQFF
V gene: TRBV7-9
clone size: many
D gene: NA
J gene: TRBJ2-1

CDR3 DNA: TGTGCTAGTGGTTTCTCCGGGACAGGGGTAGGGTACGAGCAGTACTTC
CDR3 protein: CASGFSGTGVGYEQYF
V gene: TRBV12-5
clone size: many
D gene: TRBD1
J gene: TRBJ2-7

CDR3 DNA: TGCGCCAGCAGCCTACAGGGAGGGGAAGAGACCCAGTACTTC
CDR3 protein: CASSLQGGEETQYF
V gene: TRBV5-1
clone size: many
D gene: NA
J gene: TRBJ2-5

CDR3 DNA: TGTGCCAGCAGTTACCCGGGGGGGAACACCGGGGAGCTGTTTTTT
CDR3 protein: CASSYPGGNTGELFF
V gene: TRBV6-2/TRBV6-3
clone size: few
D gene: TRBD2
J gene: TRBJ2-2

CDR3 DNA: TGTGCCAGCTCACCACGAAGGGAATCGGTAGAAAAACTGTTTTTT
CDR3 protein: CASSPRRESVEKLFF
V gene: TRBV18
clone size: many
D gene: NA
J gene: TRBJ1-4

CDR3 DNA: TGTGCCAGCAGCCGTAGCGGGGGGTACGAGCAGTACTTC
CDR3 protein: CASSRSGGYEQYF
V gene: TRBV13
clone size: many
D gene: TRBD2
J gene: TRBJ2-7

CDR3 DNA: TGTGCCACCAGTACGACGCGGGGAGCGAACACCGGGGAGCTGTTTTTT
CDR3 protein: CATSTTRGANTGELFF
V gene: TRBV24-1
clone size: NA
D gene: NA
J gene: TRBJ2-2

CDR3 DNA: TGTGCCAGCAGCTCCAACGGCCTCCGGGGGGCCGGCTCCTACGAGCAGTACTTC
CDR3 protein: CASSSNGLRGAGSYEQYF
V gene: TRBV7-2
clone size: many
D gene: NA
J gene: TRBJ2-7

CDR3 DNA: TGTGCCAGCAAACTAAGCGCGGGCGAGCAGTACTTC
CDR3 protein: CASKLSAGEQYF
V gene: TRBV28
clone size: many
D gene: NA
J gene: TRBJ2-7

CDR3 DNA: TGTGCCACCAGTGACGGCCGCGGATTGGCCCAGTACTTC
CDR3 protein: CATSDGRGLAQYF
V gene: TRBV24-1
clone size: many
D gene: NA
J gene: TRBJ2-5